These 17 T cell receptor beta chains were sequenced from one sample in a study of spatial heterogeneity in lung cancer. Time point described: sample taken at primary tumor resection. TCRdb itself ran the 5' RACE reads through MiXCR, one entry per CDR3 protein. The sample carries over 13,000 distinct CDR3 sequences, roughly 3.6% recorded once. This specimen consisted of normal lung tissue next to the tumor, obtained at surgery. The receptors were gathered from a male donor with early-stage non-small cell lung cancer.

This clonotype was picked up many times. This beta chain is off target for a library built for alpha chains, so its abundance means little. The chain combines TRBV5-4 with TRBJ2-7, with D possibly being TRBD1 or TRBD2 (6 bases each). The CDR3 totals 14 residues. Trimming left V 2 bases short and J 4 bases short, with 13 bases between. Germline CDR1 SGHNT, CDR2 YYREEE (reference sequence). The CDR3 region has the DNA TGTGCCAGCAGCTTCTGGGGGGCGAGGTACGAGCAGTACTTC. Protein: CASSFWGARYEQYF.

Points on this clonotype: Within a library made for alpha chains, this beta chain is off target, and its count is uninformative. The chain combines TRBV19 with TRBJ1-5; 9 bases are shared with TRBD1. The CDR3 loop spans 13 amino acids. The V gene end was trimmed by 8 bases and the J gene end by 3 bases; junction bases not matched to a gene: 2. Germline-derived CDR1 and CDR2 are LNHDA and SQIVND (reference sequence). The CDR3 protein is CASGDRVNQPQHF. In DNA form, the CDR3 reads TGTGCCAGTGGGGACAGGGTCAATCAGCCCCAGCATTTT.

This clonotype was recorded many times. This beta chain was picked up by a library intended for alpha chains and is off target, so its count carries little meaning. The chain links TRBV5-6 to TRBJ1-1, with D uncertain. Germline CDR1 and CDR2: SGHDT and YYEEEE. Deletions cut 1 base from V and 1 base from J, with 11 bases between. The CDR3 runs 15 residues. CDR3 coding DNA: TGTGCCAGCAGCTTGCCCCCGGATGAGAACACTGAAGCTTTCTTT. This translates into CASSLPPDENTEAFF.

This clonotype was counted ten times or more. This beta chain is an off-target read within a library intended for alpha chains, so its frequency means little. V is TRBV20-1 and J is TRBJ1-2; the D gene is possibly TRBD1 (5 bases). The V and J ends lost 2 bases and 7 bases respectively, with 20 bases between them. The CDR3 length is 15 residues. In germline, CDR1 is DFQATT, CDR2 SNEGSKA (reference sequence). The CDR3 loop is CSARLPGTVLGGYTF. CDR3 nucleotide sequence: TGCAGTGCTAGACTACCTGGGACGGTGCTTGGTGGCTACACCTTC.

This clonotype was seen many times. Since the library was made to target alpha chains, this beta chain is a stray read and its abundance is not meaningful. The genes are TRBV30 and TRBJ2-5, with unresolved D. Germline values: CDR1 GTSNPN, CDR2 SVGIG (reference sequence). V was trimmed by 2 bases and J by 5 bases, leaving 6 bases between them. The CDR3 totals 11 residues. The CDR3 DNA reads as TGTGCCTGGAGTAGCCGGGAGACCCAGTACTTC. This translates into CAWSSRETQYF.

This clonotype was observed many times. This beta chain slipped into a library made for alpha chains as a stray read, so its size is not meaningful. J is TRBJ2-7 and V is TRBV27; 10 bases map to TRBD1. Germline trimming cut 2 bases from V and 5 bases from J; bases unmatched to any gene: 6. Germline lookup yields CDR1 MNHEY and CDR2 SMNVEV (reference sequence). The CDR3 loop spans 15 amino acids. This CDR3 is CASSLIPTGGHEQYF. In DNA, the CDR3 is TGTGCCAGCAGTTTAATCCCGACAGGGGGCCACGAGCAGTACTTC.

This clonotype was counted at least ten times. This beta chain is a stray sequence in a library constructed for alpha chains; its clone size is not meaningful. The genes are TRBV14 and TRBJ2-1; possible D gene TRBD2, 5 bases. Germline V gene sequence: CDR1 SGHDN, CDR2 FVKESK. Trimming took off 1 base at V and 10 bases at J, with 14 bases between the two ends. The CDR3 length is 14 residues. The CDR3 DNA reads TGTGCCAGCAGCCAAGGCTCCTTAGGCGGGGAGCAGTTCTTC. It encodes CASSQGSLGGEQFF.

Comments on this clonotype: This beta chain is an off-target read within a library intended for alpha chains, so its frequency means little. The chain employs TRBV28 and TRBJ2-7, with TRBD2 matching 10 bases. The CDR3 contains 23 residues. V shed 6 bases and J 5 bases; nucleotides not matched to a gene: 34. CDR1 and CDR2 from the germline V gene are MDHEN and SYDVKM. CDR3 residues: CASRARDRSLVLASGSPRDEQYF. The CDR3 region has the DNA TGTGCCAGCAGGGCCCGGGACAGAAGCTTAGTTTTGGCTAGCGGGAGTCCCCGGGACGAGCAGTACTTC.

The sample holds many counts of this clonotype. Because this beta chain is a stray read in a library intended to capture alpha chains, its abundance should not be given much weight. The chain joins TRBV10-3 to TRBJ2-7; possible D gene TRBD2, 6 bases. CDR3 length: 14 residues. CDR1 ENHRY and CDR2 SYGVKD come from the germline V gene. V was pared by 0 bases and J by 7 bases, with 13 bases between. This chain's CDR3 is CAISESGGKGEQYF. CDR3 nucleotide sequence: TGTGCCATCAGTGAGTCGGGCGGGAAAGGGGAGCAGTACTTC.

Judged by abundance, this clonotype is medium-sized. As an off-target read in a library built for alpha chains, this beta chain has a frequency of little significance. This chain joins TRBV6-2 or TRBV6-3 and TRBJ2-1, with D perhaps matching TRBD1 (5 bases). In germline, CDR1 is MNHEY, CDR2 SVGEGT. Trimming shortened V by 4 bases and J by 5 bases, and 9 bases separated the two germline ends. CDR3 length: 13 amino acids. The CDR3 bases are TGTGCCAGCAGTTTTACAGGCGACAATGAGCAGTTCTTC. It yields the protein CASSFTGDNEQFF.

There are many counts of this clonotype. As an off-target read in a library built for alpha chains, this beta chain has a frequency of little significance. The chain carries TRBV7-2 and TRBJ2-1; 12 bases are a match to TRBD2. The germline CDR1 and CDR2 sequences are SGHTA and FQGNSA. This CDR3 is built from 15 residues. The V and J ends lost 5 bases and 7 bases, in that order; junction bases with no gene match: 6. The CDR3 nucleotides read TGTGCCAGCAGCATCGGACTAGCGGGGACTAATGAGCAGTTCTTC. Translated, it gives CASSIGLAGTNEQFF.

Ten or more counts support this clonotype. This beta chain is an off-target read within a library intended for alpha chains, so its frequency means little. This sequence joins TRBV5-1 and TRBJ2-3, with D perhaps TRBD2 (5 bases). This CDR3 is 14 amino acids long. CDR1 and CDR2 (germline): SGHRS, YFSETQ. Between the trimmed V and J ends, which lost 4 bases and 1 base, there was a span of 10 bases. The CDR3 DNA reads TGCGCCAGCAGCCCGACCGGGGGCACAGATACGCAGTATTTT. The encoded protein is CASSPTGGTDTQYF.

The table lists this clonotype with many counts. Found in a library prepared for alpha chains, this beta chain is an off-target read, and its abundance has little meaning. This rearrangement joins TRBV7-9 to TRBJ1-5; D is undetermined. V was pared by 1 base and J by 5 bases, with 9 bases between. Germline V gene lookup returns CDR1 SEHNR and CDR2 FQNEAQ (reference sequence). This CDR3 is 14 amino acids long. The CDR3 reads CASSLDQNDQPQHF. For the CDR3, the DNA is TGTGCCAGCAGCTTAGACCAAAACGATCAGCCCCAGCATTTT. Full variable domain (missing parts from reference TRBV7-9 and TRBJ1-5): DTGVSQNPRHKITKRGQNVTFRCDPISEHNRLYWYRQTLGQGPEFLTYFQNEAQLEKSRLLSDRFSAERPKGSFSTLEIQRTEQGDSAMYLCASSLDQNDQPQHFGDGTRLSIL.

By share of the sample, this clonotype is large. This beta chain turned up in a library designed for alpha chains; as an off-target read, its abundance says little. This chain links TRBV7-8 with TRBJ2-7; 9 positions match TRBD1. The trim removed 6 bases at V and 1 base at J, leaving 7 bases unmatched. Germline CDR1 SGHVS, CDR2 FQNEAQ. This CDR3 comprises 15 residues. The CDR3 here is CASSLGTGSSYEQYF. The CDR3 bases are TGTGCCAGCAGTCTCGGGACAGGGTCTTCCTACGAGCAGTACTTC.

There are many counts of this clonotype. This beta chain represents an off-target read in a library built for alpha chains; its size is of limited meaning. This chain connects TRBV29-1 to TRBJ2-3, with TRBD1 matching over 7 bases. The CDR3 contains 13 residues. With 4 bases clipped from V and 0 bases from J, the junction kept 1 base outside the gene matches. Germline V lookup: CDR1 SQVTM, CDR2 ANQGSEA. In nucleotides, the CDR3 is TGCAGCGTTGGGACAGGAAGCACAGATACGCAGTATTTT. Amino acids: CSVGTGSTDTQYF.

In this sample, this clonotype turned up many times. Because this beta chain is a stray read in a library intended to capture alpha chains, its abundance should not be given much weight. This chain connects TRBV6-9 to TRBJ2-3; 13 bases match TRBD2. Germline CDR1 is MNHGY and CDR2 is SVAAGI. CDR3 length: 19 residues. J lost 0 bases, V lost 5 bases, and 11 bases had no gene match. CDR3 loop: CASSPDGTSGDPSTDTQYF. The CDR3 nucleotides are TGTGCCAGCAGTCCGGATGGGACTAGCGGGGATCCTAGCACAGATACGCAGTATTTT.

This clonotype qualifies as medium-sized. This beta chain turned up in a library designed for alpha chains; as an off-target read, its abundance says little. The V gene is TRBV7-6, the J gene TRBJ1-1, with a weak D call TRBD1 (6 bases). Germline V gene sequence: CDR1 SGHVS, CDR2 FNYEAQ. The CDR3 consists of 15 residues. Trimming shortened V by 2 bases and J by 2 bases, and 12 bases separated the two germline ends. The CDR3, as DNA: TGTGCCAGCAGCTTAACGACAGGCGGAAACACTGAAGCTTTCTTT. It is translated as CASSLTTGGNTEAFF.